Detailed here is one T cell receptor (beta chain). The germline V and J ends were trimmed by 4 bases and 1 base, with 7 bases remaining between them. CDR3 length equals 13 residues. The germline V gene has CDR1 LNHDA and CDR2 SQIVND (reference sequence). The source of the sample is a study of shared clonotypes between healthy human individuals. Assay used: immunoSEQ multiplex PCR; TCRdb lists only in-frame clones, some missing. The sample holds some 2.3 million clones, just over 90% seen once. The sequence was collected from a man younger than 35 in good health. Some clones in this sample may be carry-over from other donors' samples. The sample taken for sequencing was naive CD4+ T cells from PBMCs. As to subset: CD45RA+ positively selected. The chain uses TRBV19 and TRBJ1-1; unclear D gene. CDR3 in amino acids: CASSTSWNTEAFF. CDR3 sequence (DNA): TGTGCCAGTAGTACTTCATGGAACACTGAAGCTTTCTTT.